What follows are 23 T cell receptor beta chains derived from one specimen sequenced in a study of patients and donors after allogeneic stem cell transplantation. TCRdb processed the RT-PCR reads anew with MiXCR; each CDR3 protein has one entry. The table has some 960,000 distinct CDR3 sequences, about a sixth seen once. Material: blood, either unsorted or a sorted T cell fraction (not recorded which). The receptors here all came from a human donor who was either an allogeneic HSCT recipient or a stem cell or donor lymphocyte infusion donor (not recorded which). It is not recorded whose cells these are; they may come from a transplant donor.

This clonotype turned up a few times. This chain joins TRBV5-1 and TRBJ2-1; a possible D gene is TRBD2 (6 bases). Looked up from germline, CDR1 is SGHRS and CDR2 is YFSETQ. V dropped 0 bases and J dropped 3 bases, with 7 bases sitting between them. This CDR3 is 14 amino acids long. Here the CDR3 reads CASSLASDYNEQFF. CDR3 nucleotides: TGCGCCAGCAGCTTGGCTAGCGACTACAATGAGCAGTTCTTC.

The V call is TRBV28, the J call TRBJ1-2; weak D call: TRBD1 (5 bases). V dropped 2 bases and J dropped 5 bases, with 9 bases sitting between them. In germline, CDR1 is MDHEN, CDR2 SYDVKM. This CDR3 region has 13 residues. The CDR3 here is CASSLGAVYGYTF. The CDR3, as DNA: TGTGCCAGCAGTTTAGGGGCAGTGTATGGCTACACCTTC.

The chain couples TRBV14 to TRBJ1-3; perhaps TRBD1 as D (5 bases). The CDR3 is made up of 12 amino acids. Trimming took off 1 base at V and 8 bases at J, with 6 bases between the two ends. Per germline, CDR1 SGHDN and CDR2 FVKESK. The CDR3 DNA follows: TGTGCCAGCAGCCAAGTGGGACACACCATATATTTT. It translates to CASSQVGHTIYF.

This clonotype occurred a few times. The V call is TRBV12-3 or TRBV12-4, the J call TRBJ2-3, with 7 bases that match TRBD1. This CDR3 has 16 residues. Trimming removed 2 bases from V and 6 bases from J; junction bases left unmatched: 11. The CDR3 region has the DNA TGTGCCAGCAGTTTATCGGGGACAGAAGCTCGGGATACGCAGTATTTT. It translates to CASSLSGTEARDTQYF.

The chain employs TRBV12-3 or TRBV12-4 and TRBJ1-6; D uncertain. The V end lost 4 bases, the J end lost 6 bases, and 10 bases lay between the germline ends. The CDR3 contains 14 residues. In nucleotides, the CDR3 is TGTGCCAGCAGTTACCGCTTGCGTAATTCACCCCTCCACTTT. It codes for CASSYRLRNSPLHF.

This clonotype was detected a few times. The V call is TRBV20-1, the J call TRBJ2-3; no clear D gene. The CDR3 extends over 14 amino acids. V was shortened by 6 bases and J by 0 bases, with 13 bases between the two germline ends. Germline V gene data show CDR1 as DFQATT and CDR2 as SNEGSKA (reference sequence). CDR3 amino acids: CSATVVSSTDTQYF. For the CDR3, the DNA is TGCAGTGCAACAGTAGTTTCGAGCACAGATACGCAGTATTTT.

The chain combines TRBV27 with TRBJ2-5; D unclear. The CDR3 contains 13 residues. Trimming removed 4 bases at V and 5 bases at J, with 11 bases between. Germline V lookup: CDR1 MNHEY, CDR2 SMNVEV (reference sequence). CDR3 coding DNA: TGTGCCAGCAGTTACGGATGGGCGGAGACCCAGTACTTC. This codes for CASSYGWAETQYF.

This clonotype was observed a handful of times. CDR3 DNA: TGTGCCAGCAGCTCACAGGGGCGATCCTACAATGAGCAGTTCTTC. Translating gives CASSSQGRSYNEQFF. The chain combines TRBV5-6 with TRBJ2-1, with TRBD1 matching 7 bases. The length of the CDR3 is 15 residues. V gave up 3 bases and J gave up 1 base; unmatched junction bases: 4. Germline loops: CDR1 SGHDT, CDR2 YYEEEE. Full variable domain (outside the CDR3, taken from reference TRBV5-6 and TRBJ2-1): DAGVTQSPTHLIKTRGQQVTLRCSPKSGHDTVSWYQQALGQGPQFIFQYYEEEERQRGNFPDRFSGHQFPNYSSELNVNALLLGDSALYLCASSSQGRSYNEQFFGPGTRLTVL.

This clonotype has just a few counts. The chain couples TRBV9 to TRBJ1-4; D is unresolved. The germline V gene has CDR1 SGDLS and CDR2 YYNGEE. Trimming pared 0 bases from V and 5 bases from J, leaving 11 bases between. The CDR3 runs 15 residues. The chain's CDR3 is CASSVGGKTNEKLFF. The DNA of the CDR3 is TGTGCCAGCAGCGTAGGCGGCAAGACAAATGAAAAACTGTTTTTT.

This clonotype turned up a few times. The CDR3 reads CASSQEQDSGLFF. The CDR3 bases are TGTGCCAGCAGCCAAGAGCAGGACAGCGGGCTGTTTTTT. The chain uses TRBV4-2 and TRBJ2-2, with D tentatively TRBD1 (6 bases). The CDR3 contains 13 residues. Trimming left V 0 bases short and J 13 bases short, with 12 bases between. Germline CDR1 and CDR2: LGHNA and YNFKEQ.

This clonotype came up a few times. The chain couples TRBV6-5 to TRBJ2-7; no definite D call. Between the trimmed V and J ends, which lost 0 bases and 2 bases, there was a span of 8 bases. The CDR3 totals 14 residues. CDR1 and CDR2 (germline): MNHEY, SVGAGI. The CDR3 spells CASSYSGRAYEQYF. As DNA, the CDR3 is TGTGCCAGCAGTTACTCGGGCAGAGCCTACGAGCAGTACTTC.

The chain combines TRBV4-3 with TRBJ2-4, with TRBD1 as a possible D gene (6 bases). The CDR3 totals 14 residues. In germline, CDR1 is LGHNA, CDR2 YSLEER. Trimming took 4 bases from V and 8 from J, leaving 15 bases between them. The CDR3 loop reads CASSLTEGVDIQYF. CDR3 in DNA: TGCGCCAGCAGCCTCACCGAGGGGGTGGACATTCAGTACTTC.

The chain carries TRBV12-3 or TRBV12-4 and TRBJ1-6, with D unclear. The CDR3 contains 14 residues. V lost 3 bases and J lost 6, with 9 bases in between. The CDR3 loop reads CASSFQRRNSPLHF. DNA for the CDR3: TGTGCCAGCAGTTTCCAGCGACGTAATTCACCCCTCCACTTT.

This clonotype has a handful of counts. The gene calls are TRBV24-1 and TRBJ2-5; weak D call: TRBD1 (5 bases). The CDR3 consists of 13 residues. Germline assignment: CDR1 KGHDR and CDR2 SFDVKD. Trimming took 5 bases from V and 2 from J, leaving 8 bases between them. CDR3 amino acids: CATSVGQQETQYF. Here the CDR3 DNA reads TGTGCCACCAGTGTGGGGCAACAAGAGACCCAGTACTTC.

This clonotype was observed a handful of times. The rearrangement joins TRBV5-1 to TRBJ2-2; maybe TRBD2 (7 bases). The V and J ends lost 6 bases and 4 bases respectively, with 10 bases between them. The CDR3 is 13 amino acids. Germline CDR1 and CDR2: SGHRS and YFSETQ. The CDR3 spells CASNREGTGELFF. Written as DNA, the CDR3 is TGCGCCAGCAACAGGGAGGGCACCGGGGAGCTGTTTTTT.

This clonotype was observed a few times. The chain links TRBV7-9 to TRBJ2-7; TRBD1 is a possible D gene (6 bases). V dropped 8 bases and J dropped 1 base, with 12 bases sitting between them. Per germline, CDR1 SEHNR and CDR2 FQNEAQ (reference sequence). The CDR3 loop spans 13 amino acids. CDR3 in amino acids: CASSGDTSYEQYF. The CDR3 coding sequence is TGTGCCAGCTCAGGGGACACTTCCTACGAGCAGTACTTC.

This clonotype was counted between two and nine times. The rearrangement joins TRBV10-3 to TRBJ1-2, with a possible D match to TRBD1 (5 bases). With 5 bases removed from V and 2 bases from J, the gap between germline ends came to 18 bases. Per germline, CDR1 ENHRY and CDR2 SYGVKD. The CDR3 runs 16 residues. CDR3 amino acids: CAISPLIGTGNYGYTF. The CDR3 nucleotides read TGTGCCATCAGTCCACTGATTGGGACGGGGAACTATGGCTACACCTTC.

This clonotype was counted between two and nine times. This chain connects TRBV6-5 to TRBJ2-1; TRBD2 matches 13 bases. Germline V gives CDR1 MNHEY, CDR2 SVGAGI. V was clipped by 0 bases and J by 9 bases; unmatched bases: 11. The CDR3 contains 18 residues. The CDR3 spells CASSYSSSTSGRQGEQFF. CDR3 DNA: TGTGCCAGCAGTTACTCGAGCTCGACTAGCGGGAGGCAGGGTGAGCAGTTCTTC.

The chain carries TRBV12-3 or TRBV12-4 and TRBJ2-5, with 9 bases aligning to TRBD2. The V segment lost 4 bases and the J segment 5 bases; nucleotides outside the gene matches: 5. The CDR3 runs to 14 residues. CDR3 sequence (DNA): TGTGCCAGCAGTTCAGTTAGCGGGGGTGAGACCCAGTACTTC. Its protein is CASSSVSGGETQYF.

This clonotype appeared a few times. The J gene is TRBJ2-2, the V gene TRBV10-3; perhaps TRBD1 as D (6 bases). The germline gives CDR1 ENHRY, CDR2 SYGVKD. The CDR3 covers 14 residues. The ends were cut back, 6 bases at V and 1 base at J, with 9 bases in the middle. CDR3 nucleotide sequence: TGTGCCATCAGGGAGACAGGGAACACCGGGGAGCTGTTTTTT. Protein sequence: CAIRETGNTGELFF.

The table lists this clonotype with a few counts. The CDR3 DNA reads TGTGCCAGCAGCGTGGAACCAGGGGATGTAAACTATGGCTACACCTTC. Protein product: CASSVEPGDVNYGYTF. This chain connects TRBV9 to TRBJ1-2; perhaps TRBD1 as D (6 bases). This CDR3 comprises 16 residues. The germline V and J ends were trimmed by 2 bases and 2 bases, with 16 bases remaining between them. The germline gives CDR1 SGDLS, CDR2 YYNGEE.

This clonotype was detected only a few times. This rearrangement joins TRBV20-1 to TRBJ2-5; the match to TRBD1 covers 11 bases. Trimming cost V 5 bases and J 4 bases; bases outside gene matches: 9. Per germline, CDR1 DFQATT and CDR2 SNEGSKA (reference sequence). This CDR3 is 15 amino acids long. CDR3 amino acids: CSAVDRGRGGETQYF. In nucleotides, the CDR3 is TGCAGTGCTGTGGACAGGGGGCGGGGCGGAGAGACCCAGTACTTC.

The CDR3 reads CATSRDLVWRDGYTF. The CDR3 DNA reads as TGTGCCACCAGCAGAGATTTAGTTTGGAGAGATGGCTACACCTTC. The V call is TRBV15, the J call TRBJ1-2; D is uncertain. Germline lookup yields CDR1 LNHNV and CDR2 YYDKDF (reference sequence). The CDR3 sequence is 15 residues long. Trimming took 0 bases from V and 6 from J, leaving 14 bases between them.